This TCR beta chain was captured in a study of T cells after yellow fever vaccination. Findings and limits, study-wide: Abundant clonotypes (contaminants from the bulk population) could be present in FACS-sorted repertoires.

MiXCR was run by TCRdb on the 5' RACE reads, yielding one entry per CDR3 protein. The sample includes a few hundred thousand distinct CDR3 sequences, roughly 8.3% of them seen just once. Looked up from germline, CDR1 is SGHRS and CDR2 is YFSETQ. This CDR3 has 13 amino acids. The germline V and J ends were trimmed by 0 bases and 7 bases, with 7 bases remaining between them. This clonotype showed up just a few times. Antigen specificity is unknown. This chain connects TRBV5-1 to TRBJ1-4; D is uncertain. The sequence came from a man aged 18-30 years who received the YFV17D yellow fever vaccine. Material: PBMCs, obtained about 41 days after the first yellow fever vaccination. The CDR3 nucleotides read TGCGCCAGCAGCTTGGGGCCCGGTGAAAAACTGTTTTTT. It is translated as CASSLGPGEKLFF.